This record covers a single TCR beta chain. Antigen: not known. The CD4+ fraction was divided into a CD45RA+ naive subset and a CD45RA-negative memory subset. These data belong to a study of shared clonotypes between healthy human individuals. General study results and limits: The sharing of approximately 5.1% of naive CD4 clonotypes was seen across a handful of donors. Relative to memory subsets, naive subsets generally showed larger estimated richness.

Between the trimmed V and J ends, which lost 6 bases and 13 bases, there was a span of 13 bases. Germline loops: CDR1 DFQATT, CDR2 SNEGSKA (reference sequence). The CDR3 consists of 10 residues. Sequenced by immunoSEQ multiplex PCR; TCRdb stores in-frame clones only, minus some. Among just over 2,000,000 clones listed, over 85% were seen once. This clonotype was obtained from a man between 18 and 35 years old in good health. The sample consisted of naive CD4+ T cells sorted from blood. Subset: CD45RA+ positively selected. The chain joins TRBV20-1 to TRBJ1-5; D remains ambiguous. The CDR3 reads CSAVQNIQHF. As DNA, the CDR3 is TGCAGTGCCGTACAGAACATTCAGCATTTT.